These 2 T cell receptor beta chains were all obtained from the same sample, sequenced in a study of T cell repertoires in aging, cancer and after chemotherapy. A mixed TRB-A/B primer pool amplified rearranged TRB by multiplex touch-down PCR. TCRdb re-called the multiplex PCR reads with MiXCR, one entry per CDR3 protein. The data show 6,500 to 9,500 distinct CDR3 sequences, approximately 25% seen once. Amplification of TCR beta used genomic DNA extracted from peripheral blood. Sequenced material: blood. The receptors come from a human donor with a blood cancer.

The chain carries TRBV27 and TRBJ1-2, with 7 bases that match TRBD1. Per germline, CDR1 MNHEY and CDR2 SMNVEV (reference sequence). J lost 5 bases, V lost 6 bases, and 9 bases had no gene match. The CDR3 loop spans 14 amino acids. The CDR3 DNA is TGTGCCAGCAGCCTAGGACAGGCCGTTTATGGCTACACCTTC. It yields the protein CASSLGQAVYGYTF.

This clonotype has only a few counts. V gene TRBV21-1 combines with J gene TRBJ1-5; the table's D call of TRBD1 was not tested on the DNA. TRBV21-1 is classified as a pseudogene. CDR3 length: 18 residues. In DNA form, the CDR3 reads TGTGCCAGCAGCATTTCTACGACGGGACACCGCGTAGATCAGCCCCAGCATTTT. Encoded protein: CASSISTTGHRVDQPQHF.